This T cell receptor beta chain comes out of a study of identical twins. The study, taken as a whole, reports: Insertions were reduced in abundant cord blood beta clonotypes but not in memory repertoires.

This clonotype came up many times. The antigen remains undetermined. Germline V gene lookup returns CDR1 SGHAT and CDR2 FQNNGV. The V end was cut by 3 bases, the J end by 6 bases, with 10 bases between. The CDR3 spans 13 residues. TCRdb re-called the 5' RACE reads with MiXCR, one entry per CDR3 protein. The repertoire holds 240,000 or so distinct CDR3 sequences, with approximately 11% as singletons. No donor was unhealthy or non-Caucasian. The data were also submitted as part of a second study, on yellow fever vaccine responses in identical twins.

V is TRBV11-2 and J is TRBJ2-3, with unresolved D. The sequencing sample was made of memory (CD45RO+) T cells sorted from blood. This receptor was taken from a woman aged 18-29 years in good health. The CDR3 region has the DNA TGTGCCAGCAGCTTCTCCGGATTTGATACGCAGTATTTT. Translation gives CASSFSGFDTQYF.